Shown below are 27 T cell receptor beta chains from a single sample sequenced in a study of blood T cell repertoires in COVID-19. Sequencing used immunoSEQ multiplex PCR; TCRdb keeps in-frame clones, though not all of them. This sample has under 250,000 clones, with roughly four fifths found just once. Sequenced input: peripheral blood. The receptors shown here come from a man between 45 and 60 years old with active or convalescent COVID-19.

The genes are TRBV7-6 and TRBJ2-7; the match to TRBD1 covers 11 bases. Trimming cost V 1 base and J 8 bases; bases outside gene matches: 4. CDR1 SGHVS and CDR2 FNYEAQ come from the germline V gene. The CDR3 is made up of 14 amino acids. The CDR3 nucleotides are TGTGCCAGCAGCTTAGACGGACAGGGGGCGAAGCAGTACTTC. It codes for CASSLDGQGAKQYF.

V is TRBV19 and J is TRBJ1-2, with D perhaps matching TRBD1 (6 bases). The CDR3 spans 14 residues. The V end was cut by 6 bases, the J end by 7 bases, with 18 bases between. Germline CDR1 and CDR2: LNHDA and SQIVND (reference sequence). In nucleotides, the CDR3 is TGTGCCAGTAGCCCTACAGGGTTGATGGTTGGCTACACCTTC. Translated: CASSPTGLMVGYTF.

The genes are TRBV30 and TRBJ2-2, with 9 bases matching TRBD1. The trim removed 3 bases at V and 5 bases at J, leaving 4 bases unmatched. Germline loops: CDR1 GTSNPN, CDR2 SVGIG (reference sequence). This CDR3 is 14 amino acids long. The CDR3 is CAWRGTGNTGELFF. The CDR3 DNA reads TGTGCCTGGAGGGGGACAGGGAATACCGGGGAGCTGTTTTTT.

The rearrangement joins TRBV5-1 to TRBJ1-1, with D unresolved. V lost 4 bases and J 0 bases, leaving 13 bases between the germline ends. Germline CDR1 is SGHRS and CDR2 is YFSETQ. There are 15 residues in the CDR3. CDR3 sequence reads: CASSPDPGLNTEAFF. The CDR3, as DNA: TGCGCCAGCAGCCCTGACCCGGGTCTGAACACTGAAGCTTTCTTT. Together with reference TRBV5-1 and TRBJ1-1, the CDR3 gives the full variable domain: KAGVTQTPRYLIKTRGQQVTLSCSPISGHRSVSWYQQTPGQGLQFLFEYFSETQRNKGNFPGRFSGRQFSNSRSEMNVSTLELGDSALYLCASSPDPGLNTEAFFGQGTRLTVV.

The chain has TRBV6-6 and TRBJ1-5; TRBD1 agrees at 9 bases. V trimming: 8 bases; J trimming: 4 bases; junction bases outside the gene matches: 12. CDR3 length: 16 residues. Germline loops: CDR1 MNHNY, CDR2 SVGAGI (reference sequence). The CDR3 reads CASGGATGGLNQPQHF. CDR3 sequence (DNA): TGTGCCAGCGGCGGCGCGACAGGGGGTTTAAATCAGCCCCAGCATTTT.

The J gene is TRBJ2-2, the V gene TRBV7-6; 9 nucleotides align to TRBD1. The CDR3 covers 14 residues. Germline trimming cut 5 bases from V and 7 bases from J; bases unmatched to any gene: 5. The germline gives CDR1 SGHVS, CDR2 FNYEAQ. Here the CDR3 reads CASSAGTGRGELFF. CDR3 DNA sequence: TGTGCCAGCAGCGCCGGGACAGGGCGCGGGGAGCTGTTTTTT.

CDR3 sequence reads: CASSQEPWGGTDTQYF. The CDR3 DNA sequence: TGCGCCAGCAGCCAAGAGCCCTGGGGGGGGACAGATACGCAGTATTTT. The chain is built from TRBV4-3 and TRBJ2-3; TRBD2 matches at 7 bases. J was trimmed by 3 bases and V by 0 bases; bases with no gene match: 6. The CDR3 spans 16 residues. CDR1 LGHNA and CDR2 YSLEER come from the germline V gene.

A few counts support this clone. The V call is TRBV2, the J call TRBJ1-1; no clear D. There are 11 residues in the CDR3. CDR1 is SNHLY and CDR2 is FYNNEI in the germline V gene. V lost 7 bases, J lost 1 base, and 4 bases lay in between. This CDR3 reads CASTSNTEAFF. In DNA form, the CDR3 reads TGTGCCAGCACCTCGAACACTGAAGCTTTCTTT.

The chain uses TRBV19 and TRBJ2-7, with a weak D call TRBD1 (5 bases). CDR3 length: 14 residues. The germline gives CDR1 LNHDA, CDR2 SQIVND (reference sequence). Deletions cut 2 bases from V and 4 bases from J, with 12 bases between. CDR3 nucleotides: TGTGCCAGTAGTATACAGGGAAATCTTTACGAGCAGTACTTC. Protein product: CASSIQGNLYEQYF. The full variable domain, completed using reference TRBV19 and TRBJ2-7, is DGGITQSPKYLFRKEGQNVTLSCEQNLNHDAMYWYRQDPGQGLRLIYYSQIVNDFQKGDIAEGYSVSREKKESFPLTVTSAQKNPTAFYLCASSIQGNLYEQYFGPGTRLTVT.

Only a few counts were recorded for this clone. V usage is TRBV19 and J usage is TRBJ2-2, with D perhaps matching TRBD1 (5 bases). V lost 5 bases to trimming and J lost 0 bases, with 7 bases between them. The length of the CDR3 is 14 residues. In germline, CDR1 is LNHDA, CDR2 SQIVND (reference sequence). CDR3 sequence: CASSDRPNTGELFF. CDR3 sequence (DNA): TGTGCCAGTAGTGACAGACCGAACACCGGGGAGCTGTTTTTT.

This clone was found a few times. The chain joins TRBV5-1 to TRBJ2-5; a possible D gene is TRBD1 (6 bases). There are 15 residues in the CDR3. V lost 1 base and J lost 1, with 11 bases in between. Germline CDR1 reads SGHRS; CDR2 reads YFSETQ. In DNA form, the CDR3 reads TGCGCCAGCAGCTTGTCCGGACAGCCCCAAGAGACCCAGTACTTC. Its translation is CASSLSGQPQETQYF.

The V and J genes are TRBV6-5 and TRBJ1-1; TRBD1 aligns across 7 bases. The V segment lost 7 bases and the J segment 1 base; nucleotides outside the gene matches: 6. The CDR3 consists of 14 residues. Germline lookup yields CDR1 MNHEY and CDR2 SVGAGI. CDR3 protein: CASTLDRANTEAFF. CDR3 sequence (DNA): TGTGCCAGCACCCTAGACAGGGCGAACACTGAAGCTTTCTTT.

The V and J genes are TRBV4-2 and TRBJ2-2; tentatively, D is TRBD2 (5 bases). The CDR3 has 14 amino acids. CDR1 and CDR2 from the germline V gene are LGHNA and YNFKEQ. V was trimmed by 4 bases and J by 8 bases, leaving 14 bases between them. DNA of the CDR3: TGTGCCAGCAGCCCCGGACTGCTGGTGGGGGAGCTGTTTTTT. This codes for CASSPGLLVGELFF.

Concerning this clone itself: One end of the junction does not line up with germline, which may come from a read error. The J gene is TRBJ2-1, the V gene TRBV5-6; D gene ambiguous. CDR1 is SGHDT and CDR2 is YYEEEE in the germline V gene. The CDR3 has 11 residues. This chain's CDR3 is CASSYYHEQFF. CDR3 in DNA: TGTGCCAGCAGCTACTACCATGAGCAGTTCTTC.

The chain links TRBV3-1 (or the pseudogene TRBV3-2) to TRBJ2-7; 13 positions agree with TRBD2. The junction had 4 bases not matched to a gene; V was cut back by 4 bases and J by 1 base. CDR1 is LGHDT and CDR2 is YNNKEL in the germline V gene (reference sequence). There are 16 residues in the CDR3. CDR3 bases: TGTGCCAGCAGCCGTGGACTAGCGGGGGTTTCCTACGAGCAGTACTTC. This codes for CASSRGLAGVSYEQYF.

This chain links TRBV7-9 with TRBJ2-2; 8 nucleotides align to TRBD2. Germline V lookup: CDR1 SEHNR, CDR2 FQNEAQ (reference sequence). This CDR3 comprises 16 residues. Trimming took 5 bases from V and 5 from J; bases not matched to a gene: 10. DNA for the CDR3: TGTGCCAGCAGCGAACCGGGACTAGGGGGTACCGGGGAGCTGTTTTTT. Translation gives CASSEPGLGGTGELFF.

A remark on this clone: The sample has other DNA sequences that encode this CDR3 too. The rearrangement uses TRBV9 and TRBJ1-3, with unresolved D. Germline-derived CDR1 and CDR2 are SGDLS and YYNGEE. The CDR3 is 14 amino acids. V lost 2 bases and J 2 bases, leaving 8 bases between the germline ends. CDR3 bases: TGTGCCAGCAGCGTCGGCGGGACTGGAAACACCATATATTTT. Its protein product is CASSVGGTGNTIYF. The variable domain in full, with the rest retrieved from reference TRBV9 and TRBJ1-3, is DSGVTQTPKHLITATGQRVTLRCSPRSGDLSVYWYQQSLDQGLQFLIQYYNGEERAKGNILERFSAQQFPDLHSELNLSSLELGDSALYFCASSVGGTGNTIYFGEGSWLTVV.

The chain employs TRBV28 and TRBJ2-1, with TRBD2 identical over 7 bases. After removal of 11 bases from V and 10 bases from J, the junction contained 14 bases not matched to a gene. From germline, CDR1 is MDHEN and CDR2 SYDVKM. The CDR3 is 13 residues long. The CDR3 DNA reads as TGTGCCTCACTCCGGCTAGCGGAATACGAGCAGTTCTTC. Translating it yields CASLRLAEYEQFF.

The chain employs TRBV19 and TRBJ1-5, with D perhaps TRBD1 (6 bases). V lost 7 bases, J lost 5 bases, and 15 bases lay in between. Germline V gives CDR1 LNHDA, CDR2 SQIVND (reference sequence). The CDR3 consists of 14 residues. CDR3 loop: CASKFARGYQPQHF. CDR3 DNA sequence: TGTGCCAGTAAGTTCGCCAGGGGATATCAGCCCCAGCATTTT.

V usage is TRBV5-1 and J usage is TRBJ1-2, with 8 bases lining up with TRBD1. CDR1 SGHRS and CDR2 YFSETQ come from the germline V gene. The ends lost 3 bases at V and 5 bases at J; junction bases unmatched: 9. This CDR3 contains 15 residues. The CDR3 sequence: CASSSGRGQGYGYTF. CDR3 nucleotide sequence: TGCGCCAGCAGCTCCGGGAGAGGACAGGGTTATGGCTACACCTTC.

This chain uses TRBV29-1 with TRBJ1-3; D gene uncertain. V was clipped by 0 bases and J by 10 bases, with 7 bases between them. The CDR3 is 11 amino acids. Germline CDR1 is SQVTM and CDR2 is ANQGSEA. CDR3 DNA: TGCAGCGTTGAAGAGTACCGGACCATATATTTT. It specifies CSVEEYRTIYF.

J is TRBJ1-1 and V is TRBV2, with TRBD1 identical over 10 bases. The CDR3 runs to 15 residues. V shed 3 bases and J 1 base; nucleotides not matched to a gene: 2. Germline lookup yields CDR1 SNHLY and CDR2 FYNNEI. CDR3 sequence reads: CASSDWDRGNTEAFF. CDR3 sequence (DNA): TGTGCCAGCAGTGATTGGGACAGGGGGAACACTGAAGCTTTCTTT.

The V gene is TRBV7-3, the J gene TRBJ2-3; D call uncertain. The CDR3 extends over 14 amino acids. The V and J ends lost 3 bases and 2 bases respectively, with 9 bases between them. In germline, CDR1 is SGHTA, CDR2 FQGTGA. The CDR3 nucleotides read TGTGCCAGCAGCTTTATTGGCTCCACAGATACGCAGTATTTT. It specifies CASSFIGSTDTQYF. The full variable domain, its missing parts supplied by reference TRBV7-3 and TRBJ2-3, is GAGVSQTPSNKVTEKGKYVELRCDPISGHTALYWYRQSLGQGPEFLIYFQGTGAADDSGLPNDRFFAVRPEGSVSTLKIQRTERGDSAVYLCASSFIGSTDTQYFGPGTRLTVL.

The chain carries TRBV4-1 and TRBJ2-1; unclear D gene. The germline V gene has CDR1 MGHRA and CDR2 YSYEKL. This CDR3 has 13 amino acids. The V and J ends lost 4 bases and 4 bases respectively, with 8 bases between them. CDR3 bases: TGCGCCAGCAGCCCCTACGAGTACAATGAGCAGTTCTTC. Protein: CASSPYEYNEQFF.

This clone was recorded only once. The chain combines TRBV5-4 with TRBJ2-5, with D possibly matching TRBD2 (7 bases). The length of the CDR3 is 17 residues. Germline V lookup: CDR1 SGHNT, CDR2 YYREEE (reference sequence). V lost 4 bases to trimming and J lost 1 base, with 20 bases between them. The CDR3 is CASSPGPGAGVQETQYF. As DNA, the CDR3 is TGTGCCAGCAGCCCGGGACCGGGGGCGGGGGTCCAAGAGACCCAGTACTTC. Together with reference TRBV5-4 and TRBJ2-5, the CDR3 gives the full variable domain: ETGVTQSPTHLIKTRGQQVTLRCSSQSGHNTVSWYQQALGQGPQFIFQYYREEENGRGNFPPRFSGLQFPNYSSELNVNALELDDSALYLCASSPGPGAGVQETQYFGPGTRLLVL.

The chain joins TRBV19 to TRBJ2-7, with TRBD1 identical over 7 bases. Per the germline V gene, CDR1 is LNHDA and CDR2 is SQIVND (reference sequence). The CDR3 runs to 15 residues. Trimming removed 2 bases from V and 5 bases from J; junction bases left unmatched: 9. CDR3 bases: TGTGCCAGTAGTATAAATAGGGGGCGCATCAACGAGCAGTACTTC. Its translation is CASSINRGRINEQYF.

This chain uses TRBV18 with TRBJ1-1; possible D gene TRBD1, 6 bases. Between the trimmed V and J ends, which lost 3 bases and 1 base, there was a span of 12 bases. This CDR3 is 15 amino acids long. Germline values: CDR1 KGHSH, CDR2 LQKENI. This chain's CDR3 is CASSPRGQSNTEAFF. CDR3 nucleotide sequence: TGTGCCAGCTCACCCCGAGGACAGTCGAACACTGAAGCTTTCTTT.